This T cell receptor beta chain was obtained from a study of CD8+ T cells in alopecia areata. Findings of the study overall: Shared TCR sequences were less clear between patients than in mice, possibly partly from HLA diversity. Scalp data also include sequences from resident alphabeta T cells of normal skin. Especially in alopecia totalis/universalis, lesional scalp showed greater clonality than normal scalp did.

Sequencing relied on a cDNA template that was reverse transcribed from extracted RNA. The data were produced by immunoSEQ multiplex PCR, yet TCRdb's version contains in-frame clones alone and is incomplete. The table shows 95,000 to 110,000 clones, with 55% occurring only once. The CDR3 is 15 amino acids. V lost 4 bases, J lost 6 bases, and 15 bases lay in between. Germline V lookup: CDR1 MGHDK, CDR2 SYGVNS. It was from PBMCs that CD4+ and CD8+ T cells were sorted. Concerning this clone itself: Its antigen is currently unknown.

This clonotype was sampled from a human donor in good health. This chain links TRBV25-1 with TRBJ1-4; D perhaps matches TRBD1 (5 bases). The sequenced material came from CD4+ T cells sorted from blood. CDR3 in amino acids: CASSGRPGVYEKLFF. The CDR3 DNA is TGTGCCAGCAGTGGCCGGCCGGGGGTGTATGAAAAACTGTTTTTT.